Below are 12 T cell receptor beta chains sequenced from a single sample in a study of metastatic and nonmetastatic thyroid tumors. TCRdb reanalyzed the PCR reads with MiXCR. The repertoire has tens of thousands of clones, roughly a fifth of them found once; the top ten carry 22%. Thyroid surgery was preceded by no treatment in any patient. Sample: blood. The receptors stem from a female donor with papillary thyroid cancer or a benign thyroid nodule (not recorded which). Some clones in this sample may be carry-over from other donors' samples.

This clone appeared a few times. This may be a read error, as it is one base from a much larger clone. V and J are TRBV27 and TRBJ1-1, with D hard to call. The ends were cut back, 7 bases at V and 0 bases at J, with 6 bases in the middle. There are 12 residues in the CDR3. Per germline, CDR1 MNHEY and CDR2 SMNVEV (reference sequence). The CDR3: CASTPLNTEAFF. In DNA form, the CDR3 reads TGTGCCAGCACCCCTTTGAACACTGAAGCTTTCTTT.

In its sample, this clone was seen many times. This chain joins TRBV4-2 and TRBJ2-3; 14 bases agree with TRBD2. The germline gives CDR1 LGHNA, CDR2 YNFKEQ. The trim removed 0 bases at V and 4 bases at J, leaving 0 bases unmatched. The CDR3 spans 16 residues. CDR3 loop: CASSQETSGGADTQYF. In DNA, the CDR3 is TGTGCCAGCAGCCAAGAGACTAGCGGGGGGGCAGATACGCAGTATTTT.

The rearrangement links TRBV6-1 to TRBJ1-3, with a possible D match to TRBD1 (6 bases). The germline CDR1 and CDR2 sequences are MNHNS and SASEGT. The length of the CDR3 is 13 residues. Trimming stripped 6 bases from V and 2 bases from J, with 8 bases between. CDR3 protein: CASRGGAGNTIYF. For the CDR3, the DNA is TGTGCCAGCAGAGGGGGGGCTGGAAACACCATATATTTT.

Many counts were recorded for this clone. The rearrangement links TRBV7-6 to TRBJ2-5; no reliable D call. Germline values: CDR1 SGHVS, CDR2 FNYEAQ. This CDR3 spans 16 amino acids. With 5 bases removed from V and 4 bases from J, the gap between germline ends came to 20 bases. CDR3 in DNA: TGTGCCAGCAGCCTTTCCGGGTCCTCAGCACCAGAGACCCAGTACTTC. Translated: CASSLSGSSAPETQYF.

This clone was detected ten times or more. The CDR3 loop is CASSRGNTGELFF. CDR3 nucleotides: TGCGCCAGCAGCCGGGGTAACACCGGGGAGCTGTTTTTT. The chain recombines TRBV5-1 with TRBJ2-2, with a tentative D call TRBD2 (5 bases). This CDR3 has 13 residues. The V end was cut by 4 bases, the J end by 2 bases, with 6 bases between. The germline CDR1 and CDR2 sequences are SGHRS and YFSETQ.

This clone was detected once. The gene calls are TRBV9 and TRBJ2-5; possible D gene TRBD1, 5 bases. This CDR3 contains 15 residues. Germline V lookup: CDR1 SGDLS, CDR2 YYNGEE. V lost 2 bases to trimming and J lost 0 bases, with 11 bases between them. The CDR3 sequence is CASSVYIGDQETQYF. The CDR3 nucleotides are TGTGCCAGCAGCGTTTACATAGGGGACCAAGAGACCCAGTACTTC. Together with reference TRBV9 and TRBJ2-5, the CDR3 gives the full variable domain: DSGVTQTPKHLITATGQRVTLRCSPRSGDLSVYWYQQSLDQGLQFLIQYYNGEERAKGNILERFSAQQFPDLHSELNLSSLELGDSALYFCASSVYIGDQETQYFGPGTRLLVL.

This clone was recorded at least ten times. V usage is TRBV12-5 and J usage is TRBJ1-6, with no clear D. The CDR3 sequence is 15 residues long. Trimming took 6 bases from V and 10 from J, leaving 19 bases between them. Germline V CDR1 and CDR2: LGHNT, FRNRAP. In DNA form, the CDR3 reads TGTGCTAGTGGCTCCTCTATTCTTCCAGAGTCACCCCTCCACTTT. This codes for CASGSSILPESPLHF.

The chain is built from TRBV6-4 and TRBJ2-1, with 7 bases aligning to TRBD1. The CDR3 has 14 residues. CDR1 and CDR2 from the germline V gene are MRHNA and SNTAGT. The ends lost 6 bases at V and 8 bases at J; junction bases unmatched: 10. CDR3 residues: CASSAATGIHEQFF. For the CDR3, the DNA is TGTGCCAGCAGCGCCGCGACAGGGATCCATGAGCAGTTCTTC.

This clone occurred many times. The CDR3 DNA is TGTGCCAGCAGTCTCTCGGGGAGGTTGGACACTGAAGCTTTCTTT. This translates into CASSLSGRLDTEAFF. This chain links TRBV12-3 or TRBV12-4 with TRBJ1-1; D not certain. Trimming stripped 5 bases from V and 3 bases from J, with 16 bases between. The CDR3 sequence is 15 residues long.

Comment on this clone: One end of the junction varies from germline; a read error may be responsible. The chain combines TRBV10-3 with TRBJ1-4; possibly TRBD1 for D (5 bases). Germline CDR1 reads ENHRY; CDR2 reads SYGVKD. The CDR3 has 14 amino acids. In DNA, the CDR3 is TGTACCATCAGTGAGAGGGGCTCGGATGAAAAACTGTTTTTT. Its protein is CTISERGSDEKLFF.

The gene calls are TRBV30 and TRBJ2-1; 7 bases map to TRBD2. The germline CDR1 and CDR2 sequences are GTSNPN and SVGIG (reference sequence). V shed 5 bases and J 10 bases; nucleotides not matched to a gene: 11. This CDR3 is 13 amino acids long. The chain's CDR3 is CAWDFSGSGEQFF. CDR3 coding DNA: TGTGCCTGGGACTTTAGCGGGTCAGGGGAGCAGTTCTTC.

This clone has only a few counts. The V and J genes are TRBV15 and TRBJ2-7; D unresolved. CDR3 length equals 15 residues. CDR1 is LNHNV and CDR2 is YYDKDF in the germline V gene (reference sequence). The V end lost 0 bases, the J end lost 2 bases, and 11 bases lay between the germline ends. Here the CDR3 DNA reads TGTGCCACCAGCAGAGAGGGGAATAGTGCCTACGAGCAGTACTTC. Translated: CATSREGNSAYEQYF.